The entry that follows covers one TCR beta chain sequence. These data belong to a study of blood T cell repertoires in COVID-19. This CDR3 has 16 amino acids. Trimming removed 1 base at V and 0 bases at J, with 9 bases between. CDR1 is SNHLY, CDR2 FYNNEI, per germline. Recruited during active infection, patients (from Seattle) were subsequently followed longitudinally. TCRdb's table, derived via immunoSEQ multiplex PCR, lists solely in-frame clones and lacks some. Among 150,000 or so clones, 75% to 85% were seen once, and the ten largest hold about 12%. The receptor was derived from a woman aged 60-70 years with COVID-19, enrolled during active disease. The chain employs TRBV2 and TRBJ1-4, with no clear D. Material: peripheral blood. The chain's CDR3 is CASSEGRGATNEKLFF. CDR3 DNA: TGTGCCAGCAGTGAAGGTCGGGGAGCAACTAATGAAAAACTGTTTTTT.